This is a list of T cell receptor beta chains from one sample in a study of OX40 agonist ivuxolimab in advanced cancers. Generated by immunoSEQ multiplex PCR, the TCRdb table keeps only in-frame clones and is missing some. The sample includes about 10,000 clones, about 82% of them seen just once. Sequencing was performed on CD4+ or CD8+ T cells sorted from blood, taken in a trial of the OX40 agonist ivuxolimab. These receptors originate from an adult with an advanced solid tumor such as melanoma, head and neck, liver or kidney cancer. CDR3s include the opening cysteine and the closing phenylalanine or tryptophan. Size is omitted from some rows. Given values are once, few, many or a class for expanded clones.

CDR3,J,V,size
CASSPGGGIDEQYF,TRBJ2-7,TRBV27,NA
CAITQTGSRSTDTQYF,TRBJ2-3,TRBV10-3,NA
CASSLWAWGYGYTF,TRBJ1-2,TRBV5-4,NA
CASSVRGDGNQPQHF,TRBJ1-5,TRBV9,NA
CAWDLSREGYTF,TRBJ1-2,TRBV30,NA
CASTLGQGRHTIYF,TRBJ1-3,TRBV2,few
CASSLGAGGNEQFF,TRBJ2-1,TRBV7-6,NA
CASSEGGLPPDTQYF,TRBJ2-3,TRBV6-1,NA
CASSSSDRGSAFF,TRBJ1-1,TRBV7-9,few
CASRKDRNSPLHF,TRBJ1-6,TRBV2,NA
CASSTAGTGRKETQYF,TRBJ2-5,TRBV7-7,NA
CASSLFGGQGFNEQYF,TRBJ2-7,TRBV7-9,NA
CASSLDSGTSGGDTQYF,TRBJ2-3,TRBV13,NA
CASSLVERGETQYF,TRBJ2-5,TRBV5-6,NA
CAWSPLSGELFF,TRBJ2-2,TRBV30,medium-sized
CASSSGQGAVEQYF,TRBJ2-7,TRBV5-4,NA
CASSSMDNEQFF,TRBJ2-1,TRBV7-3,NA
CASSLVSGGAEAFF,TRBJ1-1,TRBV7-9,once
CASSPGAAGELFF,TRBJ2-2,TRBV11-3,NA
CASSSGGLRTDTQYF,TRBJ2-3,TRBV9,few
CASRVEPLGFGTDTQYF,TRBJ2-3,TRBV5-1,NA
CASSPGRANYGYTF,TRBJ1-2,TRBV11-2,few
CASSFANEQFF,TRBJ2-1,TRBV5-1,NA
CASSRGREVDTQYF,TRBJ2-3,TRBV28,NA
CASSLSPTGIPKLFF,TRBJ1-4,TRBV7-9,NA
CANSRGSSYNEQFF,TRBJ2-1,TRBV10-3,NA
CASSGMAGTWGDEQYF,TRBJ2-7,TRBV11-3,NA
CASSLTSSSYNEQFF,TRBJ2-1,TRBV28,NA
CASSYIDGSYEQYF,TRBJ2-7,TRBV6-6,NA
CASSPTGQGGWTDTQYF,TRBJ2-3,TRBV27,NA
CASSYSINGYEQYF,TRBJ2-7,TRBV6-5,once
CASSLAGEGYNEQFF,TRBJ2-1,TRBV7-9,NA
CASSLASGDASYGYTF,TRBJ1-2,TRBV5-4,NA
CASSPPGAGAYNEQFF,TRBJ2-1,TRBV7-2,NA
CASSWGDSPLHF,TRBJ1-6,TRBV27,once
CASSLSSGGVTDTQYF,TRBJ2-3,TRBV7-6,NA
CASSLDRLGDTQYF,TRBJ2-3,TRBV5-4,NA
CASSLAGSRNEQFF,TRBJ2-1,TRBV5-4,NA
CASSAEDRSYEQYF,TRBJ2-7,TRBV7-8,NA
CASTSGNTIYF,TRBJ1-3,TRBV5-1,NA
CAWSVLREQYF,TRBJ2-7,TRBV30,NA
CATTEGGVRKETQYF,TRBJ2-5,TRBV28,NA
CASRGARTGSTEAFF,TRBJ1-1,TRBV6-1,NA
CASSRNRDHNEQFF,TRBJ2-1,TRBV18,once
CASHRRYLNQPQHF,TRBJ1-5,TRBV5-6,NA
CSVGEGTASYTDTQYF,TRBJ2-3,TRBV29-1,NA
CASSFGYEQYF,TRBJ2-7,TRBV5-1,NA
CASSDTGADSYEQYF,TRBJ2-7,TRBV25-1,NA
CAWTPLGDINEQYF,TRBJ2-7,TRBV30,NA
CASSWAREANEKLFF,TRBJ1-4,TRBV27,NA
CASSLADQETQYF,TRBJ2-5,TRBV11-2,NA
CASSLVQGYNSPLHF,TRBJ1-6,TRBV11-2,NA
CATSRQRSDTEAFF,TRBJ1-1,TRBV15,NA